This T cell receptor beta chain stems from a study of blood T cell repertoires in COVID-19. Looking at the study overall: Collection of acute and convalescent COVID-19 samples took place in the United States, Italy and Spain. PBMCs, B-cell-depleted T cells, or T cells provided the cDNA or gDNA that made up the material.

Germline V CDR1 and CDR2: GTSNPN, SVGIG (reference sequence). This CDR3 region has 14 residues. Trimming removed 3 bases at V and 8 bases at J, with 14 bases between. Per the authors' pipeline: Reference gene primer amplification gave nucleated cell count estimates. The repertoire was sequenced with immunoSEQ multiplex PCR; TCRdb's copy has only in-frame clones and lacks some. V and J calls and clone size are given by that table; D and trimming were obtained from the DNA. Of around 50,000 clones in the sample, about 79% were seen once. The specimen was peripheral blood. This TCR was recovered from a human donor in a cohort sampled during active COVID-19. This chain joins TRBV30 and TRBJ1-6, with D perhaps matching TRBD1 (6 bases). The DNA of the CDR3 is TGTGCCTGGAGGGTTCCCAGGGGTGATTCACCCCTCCACTTT. As protein: CAWRVPRGDSPLHF.